The 28 T cell receptor beta chains below all came from one sample that was sequenced in a study of blood T cell repertoires in COVID-19. Assay used: immunoSEQ multiplex PCR; TCRdb lists only in-frame clones, some missing. This sample has almost 55,000 clones, with about nine tenths found just once. Sequenced sample: peripheral blood. The receptors derive from a woman aged 40 to 50 with active COVID-19.

The chain couples TRBV4-2 to TRBJ1-1; 9 bases line up with TRBD1. The CDR3 has 16 residues. After removal of 3 bases from V and 5 bases from J, the junction contained 10 bases not matched to a gene. In germline, CDR1 is LGHNA, CDR2 YNFKEQ. The CDR3 DNA is TGTGCCAGCAGCCAGGCTTTAGGACAGGGGTTGACTGAAGCTTTCTTT. It codes for CASSQALGQGLTEAFF.

V is TRBV7-6 and J is TRBJ1-6; D not resolved. Trimming pared 4 bases from V and 0 bases from J, leaving 10 bases between. CDR1 is SGHVS and CDR2 is FNYEAQ in the germline V gene. The CDR3 spans 16 residues. The CDR3 nucleotides are TGTGCCAGCAGCTCCTCCCGGAGCTCCTATAATTCACCCCTCCACTTT. This sequence encodes CASSSSRSSYNSPLHF.

The V and J genes are TRBV9 and TRBJ1-4; a possible D gene is TRBD1 (5 bases). V was cut by 2 bases and J by 5 bases, with 13 bases left in between. Looked up from germline, CDR1 is SGDLS and CDR2 is YYNGEE. There are 15 residues in the CDR3. CDR3 in DNA: TGTGCCAGCAGCGTTAGCATCCAGGGAAATGAAAAACTGTTTTTT. Translation gives CASSVSIQGNEKLFF.

This chain uses TRBV7-3 with TRBJ2-2; 7 bases align to TRBD1. Germline V CDR1 and CDR2: SGHTA, FQGTGA. The CDR3 spans 16 residues. V was clipped by 3 bases and J by 4 bases; unmatched bases: 8. CDR3 sequence: CASSFTGTVSTGELFF. The CDR3 bases are TGTGCCAGCAGCTTCACCGGGACAGTCTCCACCGGGGAGCTGTTTTTT. Looking up the rest from reference TRBV7-3 and TRBJ2-2 gives the full variable domain: GAGVSQTPSNKVTEKGKYVELRCDPISGHTALYWYRQSLGQGPEFLIYFQGTGAADDSGLPNDRFFAVRPEGSVSTLKIQRTERGDSAVYLCASSFTGTVSTGELFFGEGSRLTVL.

This chain uses TRBV9 with TRBJ1-6, with D possibly TRBD1 on 6 matching bases. In germline, CDR1 is SGDLS, CDR2 YYNGEE. Trimming removed 4 bases from V and 7 bases from J, with 15 bases in between. The CDR3 is 15 amino acids. The CDR3 DNA is TGTGCCAGCAGCACGACCGCAGGGGAAAATTCACCCCTCCACTTT. Translating it yields CASSTTAGENSPLHF. Combining the CDR3 with reference TRBV9 and TRBJ1-6 gives the whole variable domain DSGVTQTPKHLITATGQRVTLRCSPRSGDLSVYWYQQSLDQGLQFLIQYYNGEERAKGNILERFSAQQFPDLHSELNLSSLELGDSALYFCASSTTAGENSPLHFGNGTRLTVT.

The CDR3 DNA reads TGTGCCAGCAGTGATAGATCTAGCACAGATACGCAGTATTTT. This codes for CASSDRSSTDTQYF. This rearrangement joins TRBV7-3 to TRBJ2-3; D ambiguous. V shed 6 bases and J shed 0 bases, with 10 bases lying between them. Germline CDR1 and CDR2: SGHTA and FQGTGA. The CDR3 runs 14 residues.

J is TRBJ2-1 and V is TRBV19, with no clear D. V shed 4 bases and J shed 0 bases, with 7 bases lying between them. The germline V gene encodes CDR1 LNHDA and CDR2 SQIVND (reference sequence). The CDR3 covers 14 residues. CDR3: CASSTSGSYNEQFF. The CDR3 nucleotides are TGTGCCAGTAGTACTAGTGGCTCCTACAATGAGCAGTTCTTC.

The chain has TRBV2 and TRBJ1-1; D remains ambiguous. The V gene lost 3 bases and the J gene lost 2 bases, with 10 bases spanning the gap. This CDR3 region has 14 residues. Germline CDR1 and CDR2: SNHLY and FYNNEI. The chain's CDR3 is CASSEGQINTEAFF. The CDR3 DNA is TGTGCCAGCAGTGAGGGCCAGATCAACACTGAAGCTTTCTTT.

This clone was found once. The V call is TRBV4-2, the J call TRBJ2-7; possible D gene TRBD2, 6 bases. With 4 bases removed from V and 2 bases from J, the gap between germline ends came to 15 bases. This CDR3 has 15 amino acids. Germline V gene lookup returns CDR1 LGHNA and CDR2 YNFKEQ. Here the CDR3 reads CASSPGTLETYEQYF. The DNA of the CDR3 is TGTGCCAGCAGCCCCGGGACTCTAGAAACCTACGAGCAGTACTTC.

This clone was recorded once. The chain employs TRBV6-5 and TRBJ1-1, with TRBD1 matching over 7 bases. Trimming took 0 bases from V and 6 from J; bases not matched to a gene: 4. The CDR3 sequence is 14 residues long. Germline lookup yields CDR1 MNHEY and CDR2 SVGAGI. The CDR3 bases are TGTGCCAGCAGTTACTCACTCAGGGGGGCTGAAGCTTTCTTT. Translating it yields CASSYSLRGAEAFF.

CDR3 sequence reads: CASSPTMNTEAFF. CDR3 coding DNA: TGCGCCAGCAGCCCAACTATGAACACTGAAGCTTTCTTT. The gene calls are TRBV5-1 and TRBJ1-1, with D unresolved. V lost 4 bases and J 0 bases, leaving 7 bases between the germline ends. From germline, CDR1 is SGHRS and CDR2 YFSETQ. The CDR3 extends over 13 amino acids. The whole variable domain, remainder taken from reference TRBV5-1 and TRBJ1-1, is KAGVTQTPRYLIKTRGQQVTLSCSPISGHRSVSWYQQTPGQGLQFLFEYFSETQRNKGNFPGRFSGRQFSNSRSEMNVSTLELGDSALYLCASSPTMNTEAFFGQGTRLTVV.

The chain carries TRBV27 and TRBJ2-7; tentatively, D is TRBD2 (5 bases). Germline CDR1 reads MNHEY; CDR2 reads SMNVEV (reference sequence). Trimming removed 4 bases from V and 1 base from J, with 11 bases in between. CDR3 length: 14 residues. The CDR3 sequence is CASSSPEGSYEQYF. The CDR3 nucleotides read TGTGCCAGCAGTTCCCCCGAGGGTTCCTACGAGCAGTACTTC.

The chain carries TRBV18 and TRBJ2-2; D is unresolved. Between the trimmed V and J ends, which lost 1 base and 4 bases, there was a span of 13 bases. Germline-derived CDR1 and CDR2 are KGHSH and LQKENI. The CDR3 consists of 16 residues. CDR3 region: CASSPLTLRVTGELFF. For the CDR3, the DNA is TGTGCCAGCTCACCACTGACCCTCCGGGTCACCGGGGAGCTGTTTTTT. The full variable domain, completed using reference TRBV18 and TRBJ2-2, is NAGVMQNPRHLVRRRGQEARLRCSPMKGHSHVYWYRQLPEEGLKFMVYLQKENIIDESGMPKERFSAEFPKEGPSILRIQQVVRGDSAAYFCASSPLTLRVTGELFFGEGSRLTVL.

The V call is TRBV5-1, the J call TRBJ2-1; 9 nucleotides agree with TRBD1. This CDR3 has 15 residues. J was trimmed by 6 bases and V by 4 bases; bases with no gene match: 8. Germline V gene lookup returns CDR1 SGHRS and CDR2 YFSETQ. The CDR3 region is CASSLRQGEGNEQFF. CDR3 DNA: TGCGCCAGCAGCCTTCGACAGGGGGAGGGCAATGAGCAGTTCTTC.

The chain employs TRBV6-2 or TRBV6-3 and TRBJ2-5; TRBD2 matches at 12 bases. The CDR3 runs to 17 residues. CDR1 is MNHEY, CDR2 SVGEGT, per germline. With 4 bases clipped from V and 5 bases from J, the junction kept 11 bases outside the gene matches. Here the CDR3 reads CASSFFPASGGDETQYF. In DNA form, the CDR3 reads TGTGCCAGCAGTTTTTTTCCGGCTAGCGGGGGGGACGAGACCCAGTACTTC.

This chain connects TRBV21-1 to TRBJ2-2; the table's D call of TRBD1 was not tested on the DNA. TRBV21-1 is noted as a pseudogene. CDR3 size: 21 residues. CDR3 coding DNA: TGTGCCAGCAGCAAATACCAGAAAAATACAGGGCGCAATAAGAACACCGGGGAGCTGTTTTTT. Translation gives CASSKYQKNTGRNKNTGELFF.

This rearrangement joins TRBV19 to TRBJ1-4; 9 bases are shared with TRBD1. Trimming at V came to 3 bases and at J to 7 bases, leaving 0 bases not matched to a gene. This CDR3 has 13 residues. Germline V gives CDR1 LNHDA, CDR2 SQIVND (reference sequence). DNA for the CDR3: TGTGCCAGTAGTATGGGACAGGGTGAAAAACTGTTTTTT. This sequence encodes CASSMGQGEKLFF. Filled out from reference TRBV19 and TRBJ1-4, the complete variable domain reads DGGITQSPKYLFRKEGQNVTLSCEQNLNHDAMYWYRQDPGQGLRLIYYSQIVNDFQKGDIAEGYSVSREKKESFPLTVTSAQKNPTAFYLCASSMGQGEKLFFGSGTQLSVL.

The genes are TRBV9 and TRBJ2-7, with 7 bases fitting TRBD2. Germline loops: CDR1 SGDLS, CDR2 YYNGEE. The CDR3 covers 15 residues. Germline trimming cut 0 bases from V and 1 base from J; bases unmatched to any gene: 4. The CDR3 nucleotides read TGTGCCAGCAGCGTAGGGGGAGCGGGGTCCTACGAGCAGTACTTC. Translation: CASSVGGAGSYEQYF.

V gene TRBV4-1 combines with J gene TRBJ1-3; D unclear. The CDR3 extends over 15 amino acids. Germline loops: CDR1 MGHRA, CDR2 YSYEKL. V lost 0 bases to trimming and J lost 8 bases, with 14 bases between them. This CDR3 reads CASSQDPGRTYTIYF. DNA for the CDR3: TGCGCCAGCAGCCAAGATCCGGGAAGAACTTACACCATATATTTT.

This chain uses TRBV7-2 with TRBJ2-4; 9 positions agree with TRBD1. The CDR3 spans 16 residues. The V gene end was trimmed by 3 bases and the J gene end by 4 bases; junction bases not matched to a gene: 7. CDR1 SGHTA and CDR2 FQGNSA come from the germline V gene. The DNA for the CDR3 is TGTGCCAGCAGCTTCGAAAAGGGACAGGGAAAAAACATTCAGTACTTC. It codes for CASSFEKGQGKNIQYF.

CDR3 nucleotide sequence: TGCAGTGCTAGTACGTCTAGCGGGGGACCACAAAACACCGGGGAGCTGTTTTTT. Amino acids: CSASTSSGGPQNTGELFF. This sequence joins TRBV20-1 and TRBJ2-2, with 10 bases matching TRBD2. CDR1 and CDR2 (germline): DFQATT, SNEGSKA (reference sequence). V was pared by 3 bases and J by 2 bases, with 12 bases of the junction left unmatched. CDR3 length: 18 residues.

This clone was detected a few times. The chain has TRBV6-5 and TRBJ1-2, with D possibly being TRBD1 (5 bases). V lost 6 bases and J lost 3, with 11 bases in between. Germline loops: CDR1 MNHEY, CDR2 SVGAGI. The CDR3 extends over 13 amino acids. Written as DNA, the CDR3 is TGTGCCAGCAGCCCCAGACAGTACTATGGCTACACCTTC. Protein: CASSPRQYYGYTF.

In nucleotides, the CDR3 is TGCGCCAGCAGCATCGATGGACAGGGTAAAGCTTTCTTT. It encodes CASSIDGQGKAFF. The chain is built from TRBV5-1 and TRBJ1-1, with 8 bases lining up with TRBD1. V was clipped by 4 bases and J by 9 bases; unmatched bases: 8. This CDR3 comprises 13 residues. Germline CDR1 and CDR2: SGHRS and YFSETQ.

The rearrangement uses TRBV5-4 and TRBJ2-3; 7 nucleotides align to TRBD2. Trimming cost V 2 bases and J 4 bases; bases outside gene matches: 4. Germline CDR1 and CDR2: SGHNT and YYREEE (reference sequence). This CDR3 region has 14 residues. The CDR3 reads CASSFAGDADTQYF. The CDR3 DNA reads TGTGCCAGCAGCTTTGCGGGGGACGCAGATACGCAGTATTTT. The full variable domain, its missing parts supplied by reference TRBV5-4 and TRBJ2-3, is ETGVTQSPTHLIKTRGQQVTLRCSSQSGHNTVSWYQQALGQGPQFIFQYYREEENGRGNFPPRFSGLQFPNYSSELNVNALELDDSALYLCASSFAGDADTQYFGPGTRLTVL.

The V gene is TRBV11-2, the J gene TRBJ1-5; weak D call: TRBD1 (5 bases). This CDR3 comprises 15 residues. CDR1 is SGHAT and CDR2 is FQNNGV in the germline V gene. Trimming shortened V by 1 base and J by 3 bases, and 10 bases separated the two germline ends. This chain's CDR3 is CASSLAGVDNQPQHF. CDR3 in DNA: TGTGCCAGCAGCTTAGCGGGGGTTGACAATCAGCCCCAGCATTTT.

V usage is TRBV10-3 and J usage is TRBJ2-7, with TRBD1 matching 7 bases. Germline V CDR1 and CDR2: ENHRY, SYGVKD. J gave up 4 bases and V 3 bases, and 15 bases lay outside the gene matches. The CDR3 length is 17 residues. The CDR3 region is CAISESKGGVAPYEQYF. CDR3 bases: TGTGCCATCAGTGAAAGCAAAGGGGGCGTCGCACCTTACGAGCAGTACTTC.

The V and J genes are TRBV7-2 and TRBJ2-1; 9 bases map to TRBD2. This CDR3 is 15 amino acids long. Germline CDR1 SGHTA, CDR2 FQGNSA. The V gene end was trimmed by 5 bases and the J gene end by 4 bases; junction bases not matched to a gene: 6. The CDR3 spells CASSRSGGHYNEQFF. CDR3 coding DNA: TGTGCCAGCAGCCGTAGCGGGGGCCATTACAATGAGCAGTTCTTC.

V usage is TRBV6-6 and J usage is TRBJ2-3; D is perhaps TRBD1 (5 bases). Trimming removed 6 bases from V and 1 base from J, with 11 bases in between. Germline values: CDR1 MNHNY, CDR2 SVGAGI (reference sequence). The length of the CDR3 is 14 residues. CDR3 nucleotides: TGTGCCAGCAGGACGATAGGGGGCACAGATACGCAGTATTTT. This translates into CASRTIGGTDTQYF.